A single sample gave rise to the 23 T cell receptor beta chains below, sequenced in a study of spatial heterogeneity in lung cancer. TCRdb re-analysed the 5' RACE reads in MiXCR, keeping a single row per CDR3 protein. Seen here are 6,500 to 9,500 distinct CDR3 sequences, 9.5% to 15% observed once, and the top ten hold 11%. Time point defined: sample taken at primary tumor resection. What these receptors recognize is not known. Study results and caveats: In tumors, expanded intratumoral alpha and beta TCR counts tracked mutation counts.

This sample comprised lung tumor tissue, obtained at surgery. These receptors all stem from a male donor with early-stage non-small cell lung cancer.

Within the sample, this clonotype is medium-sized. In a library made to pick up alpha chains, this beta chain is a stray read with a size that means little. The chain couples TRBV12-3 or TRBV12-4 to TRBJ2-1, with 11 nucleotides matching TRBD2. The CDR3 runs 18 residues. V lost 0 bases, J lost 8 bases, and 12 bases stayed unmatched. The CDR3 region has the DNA TGTGCCAGCAGTTTAGCGTTCGTACTAGCGGGAGAGTACGATGAGCAGTTCTTC. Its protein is CASSLAFVLAGEYDEQFF.

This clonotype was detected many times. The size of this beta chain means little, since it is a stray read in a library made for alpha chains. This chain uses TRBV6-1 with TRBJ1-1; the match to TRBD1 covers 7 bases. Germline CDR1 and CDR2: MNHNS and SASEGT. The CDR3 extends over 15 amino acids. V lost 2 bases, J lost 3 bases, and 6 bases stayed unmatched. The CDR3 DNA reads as TGTGCCAGCAGTGAAAGACAGGGAAGGGACACTGAAGCTTTCTTT. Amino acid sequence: CASSERQGRDTEAFF.

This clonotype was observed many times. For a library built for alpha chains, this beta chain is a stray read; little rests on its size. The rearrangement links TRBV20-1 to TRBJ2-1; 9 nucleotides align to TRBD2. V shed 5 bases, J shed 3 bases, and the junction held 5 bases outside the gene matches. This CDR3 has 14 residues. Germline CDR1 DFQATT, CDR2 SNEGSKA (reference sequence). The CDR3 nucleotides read TGCAGTGCTTCTAGCGGGGCAGTCTACAATGAGCAGTTCTTC. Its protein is CSASSGAVYNEQFF.

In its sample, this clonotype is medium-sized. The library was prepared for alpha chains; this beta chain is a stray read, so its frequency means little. In DNA, the CDR3 is TGTGCCAGCAGTCCACGGACAGGCTACTACGAGCAGTACTTC. It specifies CASSPRTGYYEQYF. V gene TRBV27 combines with J gene TRBJ2-7; 7 nucleotides align to TRBD1. The CDR3 sequence is 14 residues long. Looked up from germline, CDR1 is MNHEY and CDR2 is SMNVEV (reference sequence). V shed 5 bases, J shed 3 bases, and the junction held 7 bases outside the gene matches.

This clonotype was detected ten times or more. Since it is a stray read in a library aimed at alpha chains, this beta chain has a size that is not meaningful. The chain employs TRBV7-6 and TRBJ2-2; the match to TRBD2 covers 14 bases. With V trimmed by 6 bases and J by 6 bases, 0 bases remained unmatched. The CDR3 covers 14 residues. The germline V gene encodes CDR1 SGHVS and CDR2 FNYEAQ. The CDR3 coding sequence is TGTGCCAGCAGGGGACTAGCGGGAGCCGGGGAGCTGTTTTTT. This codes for CASRGLAGAGELFF.

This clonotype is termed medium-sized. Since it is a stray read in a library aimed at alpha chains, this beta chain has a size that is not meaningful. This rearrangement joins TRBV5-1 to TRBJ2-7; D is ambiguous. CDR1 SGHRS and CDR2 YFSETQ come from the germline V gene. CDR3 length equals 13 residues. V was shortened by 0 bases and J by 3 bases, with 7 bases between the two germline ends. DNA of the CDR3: TGCGCCAGCAGCTTGGGGGCATTCTACGAGCAGTACTTC. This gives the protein CASSLGAFYEQYF.

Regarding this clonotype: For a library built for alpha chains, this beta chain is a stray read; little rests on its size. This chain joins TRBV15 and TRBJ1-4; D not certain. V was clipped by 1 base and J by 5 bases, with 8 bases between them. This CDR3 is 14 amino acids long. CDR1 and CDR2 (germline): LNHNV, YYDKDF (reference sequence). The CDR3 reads CATSRGRVNEKLFF. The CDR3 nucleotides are TGTGCCACCAGCAGAGGGAGGGTGAATGAAAAACTGTTTTTT. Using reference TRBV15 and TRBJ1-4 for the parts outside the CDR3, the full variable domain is DAMVIQNPRYQVTQFGKPVTLSCSQTLNHNVMYWYQQKSSQAPKLLFHYYDKDFNNEADTPDNFQSRRPNTSFCFLDIRSPGLGDTAMYLCATSRGRVNEKLFFGSGTQLSVL.

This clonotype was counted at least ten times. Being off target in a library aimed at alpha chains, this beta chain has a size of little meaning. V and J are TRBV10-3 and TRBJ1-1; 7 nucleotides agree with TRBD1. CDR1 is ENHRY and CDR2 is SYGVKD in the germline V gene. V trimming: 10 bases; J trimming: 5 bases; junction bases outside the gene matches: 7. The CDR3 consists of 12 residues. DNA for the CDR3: TGTGCCACCACAGGGGATAAAACTGAAGCTTTCTTT. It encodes CATTGDKTEAFF.

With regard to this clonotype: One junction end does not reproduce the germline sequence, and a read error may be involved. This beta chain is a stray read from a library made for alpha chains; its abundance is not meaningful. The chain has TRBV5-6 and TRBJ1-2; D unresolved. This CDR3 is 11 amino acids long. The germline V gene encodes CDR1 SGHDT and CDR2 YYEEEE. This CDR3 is CVSSRAWGYTF. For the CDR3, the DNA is TGTGTCAGCAGCCGTGCGTGGGGCTACACCTTC.

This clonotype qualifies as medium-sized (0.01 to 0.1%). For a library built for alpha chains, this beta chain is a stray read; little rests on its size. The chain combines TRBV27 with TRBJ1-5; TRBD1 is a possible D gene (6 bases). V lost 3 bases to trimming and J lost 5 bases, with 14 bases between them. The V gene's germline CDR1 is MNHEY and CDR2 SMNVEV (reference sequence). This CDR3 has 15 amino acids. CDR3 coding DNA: TGTGCCAGCAGTTTGCGTCAGGGGAGTTATCAGCCCCAGCATTTT. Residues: CASSLRQGSYQPQHF.

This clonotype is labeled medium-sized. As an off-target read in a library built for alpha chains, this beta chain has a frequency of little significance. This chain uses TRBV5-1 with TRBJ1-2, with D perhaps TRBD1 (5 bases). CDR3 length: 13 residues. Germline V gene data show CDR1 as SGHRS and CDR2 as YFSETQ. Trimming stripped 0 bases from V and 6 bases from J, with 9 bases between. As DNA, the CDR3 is TGCGCCAGCAGCTTGGCGGCAGGGAATGGCTACACCTTC. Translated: CASSLAAGNGYTF. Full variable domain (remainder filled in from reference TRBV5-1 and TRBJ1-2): KAGVTQTPRYLIKTRGQQVTLSCSPISGHRSVSWYQQTPGQGLQFLFEYFSETQRNKGNFPGRFSGRQFSNSRSEMNVSTLELGDSALYLCASSLAAGNGYTFGSGTRLTVV.

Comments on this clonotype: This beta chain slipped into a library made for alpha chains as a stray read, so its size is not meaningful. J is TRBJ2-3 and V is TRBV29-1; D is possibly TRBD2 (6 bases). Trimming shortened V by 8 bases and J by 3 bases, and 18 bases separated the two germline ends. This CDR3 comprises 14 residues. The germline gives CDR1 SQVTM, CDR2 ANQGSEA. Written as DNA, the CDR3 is TGCAGCACACGGTGGTGGGGGGAAACAGATACGCAGTATTTT. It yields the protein CSTRWWGETDTQYF.

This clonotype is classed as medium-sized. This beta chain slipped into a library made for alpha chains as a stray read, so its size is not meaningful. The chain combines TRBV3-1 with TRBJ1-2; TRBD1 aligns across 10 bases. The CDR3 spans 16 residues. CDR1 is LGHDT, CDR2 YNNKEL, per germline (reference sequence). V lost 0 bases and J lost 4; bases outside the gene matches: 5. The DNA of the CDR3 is TGTGCCAGCAGCCAAGACCCCCGGACAGGGGGCTATGGCTACACCTTC. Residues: CASSQDPRTGGYGYTF.

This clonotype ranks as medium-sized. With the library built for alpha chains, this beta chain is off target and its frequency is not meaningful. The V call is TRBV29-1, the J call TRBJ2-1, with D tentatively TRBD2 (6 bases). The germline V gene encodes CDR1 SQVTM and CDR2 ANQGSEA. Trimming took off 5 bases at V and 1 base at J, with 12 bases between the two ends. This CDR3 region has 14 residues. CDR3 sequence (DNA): TGCAGCGTTCTACTAGCCGCTTCCTACAATGAGCAGTTCTTC. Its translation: CSVLLAASYNEQFF.

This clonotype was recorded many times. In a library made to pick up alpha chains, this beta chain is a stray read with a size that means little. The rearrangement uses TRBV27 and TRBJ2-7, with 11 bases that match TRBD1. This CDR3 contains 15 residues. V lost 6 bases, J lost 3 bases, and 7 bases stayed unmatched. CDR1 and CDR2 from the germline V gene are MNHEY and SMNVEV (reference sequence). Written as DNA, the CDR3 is TGTGCCAGCAGGGGACTGGGACAGGGGGGCTACGAGCAGTACTTC. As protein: CASRGLGQGGYEQYF.

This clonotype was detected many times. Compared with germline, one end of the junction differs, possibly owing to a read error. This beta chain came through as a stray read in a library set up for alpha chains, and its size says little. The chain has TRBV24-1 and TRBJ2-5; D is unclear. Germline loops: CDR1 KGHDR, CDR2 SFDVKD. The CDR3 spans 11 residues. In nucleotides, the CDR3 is TGTGCCACCAGTAACCAGGAGACCCAGTACTTC. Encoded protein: CATSNQETQYF.

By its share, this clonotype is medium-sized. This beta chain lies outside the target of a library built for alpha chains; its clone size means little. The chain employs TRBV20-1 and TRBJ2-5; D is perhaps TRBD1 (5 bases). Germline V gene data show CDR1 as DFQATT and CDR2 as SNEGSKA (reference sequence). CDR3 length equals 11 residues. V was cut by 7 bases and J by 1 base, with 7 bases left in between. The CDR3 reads CSGGFQETQYF. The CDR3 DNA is TGCAGTGGGGGCTTCCAAGAGACCCAGTACTTC.

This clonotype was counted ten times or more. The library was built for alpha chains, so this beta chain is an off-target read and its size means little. CDR3 loop: CASKLGDSGNTIYF. CDR3 sequence (DNA): TGTGCCAGCAAATTAGGTGACTCTGGAAACACCATATATTTT. The chain has TRBV2 and TRBJ1-3, with D hard to call. V was cut by 7 bases and J by 0 bases, with 10 bases left in between. Germline V gene data show CDR1 as SNHLY and CDR2 as FYNNEI. The CDR3 covers 14 residues.

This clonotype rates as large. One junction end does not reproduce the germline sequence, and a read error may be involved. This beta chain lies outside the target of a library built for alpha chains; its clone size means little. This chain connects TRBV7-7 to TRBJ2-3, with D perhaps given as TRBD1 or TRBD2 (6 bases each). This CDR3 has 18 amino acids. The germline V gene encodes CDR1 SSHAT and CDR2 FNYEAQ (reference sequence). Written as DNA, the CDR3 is TGTGCTAGCAGCCGGGGGCGCTCCGACAATCAGGGCACAGATACGCAGTATTTT. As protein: CASSRGRSDNQGTDTQYF.

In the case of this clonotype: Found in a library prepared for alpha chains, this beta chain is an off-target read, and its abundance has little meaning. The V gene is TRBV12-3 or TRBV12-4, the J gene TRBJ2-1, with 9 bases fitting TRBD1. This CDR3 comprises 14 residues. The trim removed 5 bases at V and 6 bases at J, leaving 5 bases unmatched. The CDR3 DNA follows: TGTGCCAGCAGTCCACCGGGACAGGGCAATGAGCAGTTCTTC. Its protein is CASSPPGQGNEQFF.

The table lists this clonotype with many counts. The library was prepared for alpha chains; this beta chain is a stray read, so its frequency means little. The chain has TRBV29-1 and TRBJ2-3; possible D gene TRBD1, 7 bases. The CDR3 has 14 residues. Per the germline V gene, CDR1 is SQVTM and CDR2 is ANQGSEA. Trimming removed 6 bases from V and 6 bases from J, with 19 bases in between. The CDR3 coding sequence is TGCAGCGTCGCGACAGGGTCGGGAGCGGATACGCAGTATTTT. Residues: CSVATGSGADTQYF.

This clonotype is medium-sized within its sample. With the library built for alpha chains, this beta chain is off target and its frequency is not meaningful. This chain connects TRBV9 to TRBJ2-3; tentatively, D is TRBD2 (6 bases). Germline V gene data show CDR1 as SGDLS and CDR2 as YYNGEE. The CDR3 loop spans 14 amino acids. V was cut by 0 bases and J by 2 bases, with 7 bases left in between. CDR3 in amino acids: CASSVAGVTDTQYF. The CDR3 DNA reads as TGTGCCAGCAGCGTAGCGGGGGTCACAGATACGCAGTATTTT. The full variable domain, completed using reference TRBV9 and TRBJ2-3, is DSGVTQTPKHLITATGQRVTLRCSPRSGDLSVYWYQQSLDQGLQFLIQYYNGEERAKGNILERFSAQQFPDLHSELNLSSLELGDSALYFCASSVAGVTDTQYFGPGTRLTVL.

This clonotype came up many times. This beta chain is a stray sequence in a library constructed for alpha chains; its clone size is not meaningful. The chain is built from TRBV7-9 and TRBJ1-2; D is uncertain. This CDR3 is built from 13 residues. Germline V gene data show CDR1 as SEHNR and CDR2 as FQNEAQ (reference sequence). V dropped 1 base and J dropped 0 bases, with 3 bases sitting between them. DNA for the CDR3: TGTGCCAGCAGCTTAGACACTAACTATGGCTACACCTTC. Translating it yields CASSLDTNYGYTF.